This T cell receptor beta chain came from a study of shared T cell receptors in the human thymus. The CDR3 loop spans 12 amino acids. The germline V gene encodes CDR1 SGHNT and CDR2 YENEEA. With regard to this clone: One end of the junction varies from germline; a read error may be responsible.

The assay was immunoSEQ multiplex PCR, and TCRdb's table has in-frame clones only and misses some. The data show some 400,000 clones, with approximately 95% seen just once and 0.015% to 0.02% held by the top ten. The sequence derives from a human donor. Specimen: thymocytes. V and J are TRBV11-3 and TRBJ2-7, with 11 bases matching TRBD1. DNA of the CDR3: TGTGCCAGCAACCGGGACAGGGGGATCCCCAACTTC. This encodes CASNRDRGIPNF.